This TCR beta chain is from a study of T cell changes during pregnancy in multiple sclerosis. CDR3 length: 18 amino acids. The V gene end was trimmed by 0 bases and the J gene end by 10 bases; junction bases not matched to a gene: 17. Per germline, CDR1 KGHSH and CDR2 LQKENI. The protocol was immunoSEQ multiplex PCR, while the TCRdb copy is restricted to in-frame clones and leaves out a portion. This sample has around 100,000 clones; about 89% occur once, and the top ten carry about 3%. The rearrangement links TRBV18 to TRBJ2-1; 8 bases map to TRBD2. This TCR was recovered from a female donor with multiple sclerosis, enrolled in a pregnancy study. Sample: peripheral blood, taken after pregnancy. The CDR3 bases are TGTGCCAGCTCACCACCGAGGGCTAGCGGGTCCACGGGGGGCGAGCAGTTCTTC. This sequence encodes CASSPPRASGSTGGEQFF.